A selection of T cell receptor beta chains follows, all from one sample in a study of OX40 agonist ivuxolimab in advanced cancers. The protocol was immunoSEQ multiplex PCR, while the TCRdb copy is restricted to in-frame clones and leaves out a portion. Among about 30,000 clones, approximately 90% were seen once, and the ten largest hold about 4.9%. The material was CD4+ or CD8+ T cells sorted from blood, obtained in a trial of the OX40 agonist ivuxolimab. All receptors derive from an adult with an advanced solid tumor such as melanoma, head and neck, liver or kidney cancer. Both conserved end residues are part of each CDR3. A D gene is named only where the DNA matches it firmly. Where a row states a size, it is once, few, many or the class of an expanded clone; other rows omit it.

J | size | V | D | CDR3 | DNA
TRBJ2-5 | NA | TRBV29-1 | TRBD1 | CSVEDPGQGGRETQYF | TGCAGCGTTGAAGACCCCGGACAGGGGGGGAGGGAGACCCAGTACTTC
TRBJ1-1 | NA | TRBV28 | NA | CASSPHREAFF | TGTGCCAGCAGTCCACACAGGGAAGCTTTCTTT
TRBJ1-5 | NA | TRBV6-5 | TRBD1 | CASRPTTGTQPQHF | TGTGCCAGCAGGCCAACGACAGGGACTCAGCCCCAGCATTTT
TRBJ2-1 | few | TRBV6-1 | NA | CASRIDVFSYNEQFF | TGTGCCAGTCGTATAGACGTATTCTCCTACAATGAGCAGTTCTTC
TRBJ2-7 | NA | TRBV4-3 | TRBD2 | CASSQWTTLAAYSYEQYF | TGCGCCAGCAGCCAATGGACTACACTAGCGGCCTACTCCTACGAGCAGTACTTC
TRBJ1-5 | NA | TRBV7-2 | NA | CASSLGGLGQPQHF | TGTGCCAGCAGCTTAGGGGGGCTCGGCCAGCCCCAGCATTTT
TRBJ2-1 | NA | TRBV5-8 | NA | CASTPRAGAWNEQFF | TGTGCCAGCACCCCGCGGGCGGGGGCTTGGAATGAGCAGTTCTTC
TRBJ1-2 | NA | TRBV5-4 | TRBD1 | CASSLAGQWSRDGYTF | TGTGCCAGCAGCTTGGCGGGACAGTGGTCTCGGGATGGCTACACCTTC
TRBJ2-1 | NA | TRBV27 | NA | CASSLPSSEQFF | TGTGCCAGCAGTCTCCCGTCCAGTGAGCAGTTCTTC
TRBJ2-3 | NA | TRBV6-1 | NA | CASSELMEDTQYF | TGTGCCAGCAGTGAATTAATGGAAGATACGCAGTATTTT
TRBJ1-1 | NA | TRBV5-6 | NA | CASSLGPNKNTEAFF | TGTGCCAGCAGCTTGGGCCCCAACAAGAACACTGAAGCTTTCTTT
TRBJ2-2 | NA | TRBV7-9 | NA | CASSPSGAAGELFF | TGTGCCAGCAGCCCTAGTGGGGCCGCCGGGGAGCTGTTTTTT
TRBJ2-7 | NA | TRBV7-9 | NA | CASSLVLSPNSYEQYF | TGTGCCAGCAGCTTAGTTCTGTCACCGAACTCCTACGAGCAGTACTTC
TRBJ2-7 | NA | TRBV5-4 | NA | CASSPGTPSSYEQYF | TGTGCCAGCAGCCCCGGGACCCCCAGCTCCTACGAGCAGTACTTC
TRBJ1-1 | NA | TRBV27 | NA | CASRQVMNTEAFF | TGTGCCAGCCGACAGGTGATGAACACTGAAGCTTTCTTT
TRBJ1-6 | NA | TRBV27 | TRBD1 | CASMVTGGSYNSPLHF | TGTGCCAGCATGGTGACAGGGGGCTCCTATAATTCACCCCTCCACTTT
TRBJ2-2 | NA | TRBV10-3 | NA | CAISLTGTTNTGELFF | TGTGCCATCAGCCTCACCGGGACAACTAACACCGGGGAGCTGTTTTTT
TRBJ2-5 | NA | TRBV7-9 | TRBD2 | CASSPNLGTSGKETQYF | TGTGCCAGCAGCCCGAACCTGGGGACTAGCGGGAAGGAGACCCAGTACTTC
TRBJ2-7 | NA | TRBV27 | TRBD1 | CASSHPSGGSYEQYF | TGTGCCAGCAGTCACCCCTCAGGGGGCTCCTACGAGCAGTACTTC
TRBJ2-1 | NA | TRBV6-6 | TRBD2 | CASSWTSGNEQFF | TGTGCCAGCAGTTGGACTAGCGGCAATGAGCAGTTCTTC
TRBJ2-1 | NA | TRBV6-4 | TRBD2 | CASSDSGGGADEQFF | TGTGCCAGCAGTGACTCGGGCGGGGGGGCGGATGAGCAGTTCTTC
TRBJ2-3 | NA | TRBV11-1 | TRBD2 | CARAGGKDTQYF | TGTGCCAGAGCGGGGGGAAAAGATACGCAGTATTTT
TRBJ1-1 | NA | TRBV6-5 | NA | CASSYNPGVTEAFF | TGTGCCAGCAGTTACAATCCGGGCGTAACTGAAGCTTTCTTT
TRBJ2-1 | NA | TRBV7-3 | NA | CASSFPGGQYNEQFF | TGTGCCAGCAGCTTCCCGGGGGGCCAATACAATGAGCAGTTCTTC
TRBJ1-1 | NA | TRBV11-3 | TRBD1 | CASSLGQGMNTEAFF | TGTGCCAGCAGCTTAGGACAGGGGATGAACACTGAAGCTTTCTTT
TRBJ1-4 | NA | TRBV13 | TRBD1 | CASSLRPGQGAWSEKLFF | TGTGCCAGCAGCTTAAGACCGGGACAGGGGGCTTGGAGTGAAAAACTGTTTTTT
TRBJ1-3 | NA | TRBV7-9 | TRBD1 | CASSARGQGEMGNTIYF | TGTGCCAGCAGCGCAAGGGGACAGGGGGAAATGGGAAACACCATATATTTT
TRBJ2-5 | NA | TRBV2 | TRBD2 | CASSGWMTSGGKETQYF | TGTGCCAGCAGCGGTTGGATGACTAGCGGGGGAAAAGAGACCCAGTACTTC
TRBJ2-2 | NA | TRBV6-4 | NA | CASRAANTGELFF | TGTGCCAGCAGAGCAGCGAACACCGGGGAGCTGTTTTTT
TRBJ2-7 | NA | TRBV4-1 | NA | CASSQGTIAPYEQYF | TGCGCCAGCAGCCAAGGGACTATAGCCCCCTACGAGCAGTACTTC
TRBJ2-2 | once | TRBV19 | NA | CASSIWGADTGELFF | TGTGCCAGTAGTATTTGGGGGGCTGACACCGGGGAGCTGTTTTTT
TRBJ2-1 | NA | TRBV7-9 | TRBD1 | CASRQGTGGFEEQFF | TGTGCCAGCAGGCAGGGGACAGGGGGTTTTGAAGAGCAGTTCTTC
TRBJ2-3 | NA | TRBV5-3 | TRBD2 | CARSPCLAGGPTDTQYF | TGTGCCAGAAGCCCCTGTCTAGCGGGAGGGCCGACAGATACGCAGTATTTT
TRBJ2-1 | NA | TRBV9 | NA | CASRDGGSGSLGDEQFF | TGTGCCAGCAGAGACGGAGGTAGTGGTTCTTTGGGGGATGAGCAGTTCTTC
TRBJ2-1 | NA | TRBV5-1 | NA | CASSLRTAYNEQFF | TGCGCCAGCAGCCTACGGACGGCCTACAATGAGCAGTTCTTC
TRBJ1-5 | NA | TRBV4-3 | NA | CASSQDHGAGSNQPQHF | TGCGCCAGCAGCCAAGATCATGGGGCCGGGAGCAATCAGCCCCAGCATTTT
TRBJ1-2 | NA | TRBV27 | NA | CASSLLSGGIEENGYTF | TGTGCCAGCAGTTTATTATCGGGAGGGATTGAAGAGAATGGCTACACCTTC
TRBJ2-2 | once | TRBV20-1 | NA | CSARTDGELFF | TGCAGTGCTCGGACGGACGGGGAGCTGTTTTTT
TRBJ2-3 | NA | TRBV10-3 | TRBD2 | CASGLAGVDGRTDTQYF | TGTGCCAGTGGACTAGCGGGAGTGGATGGTCGGACAGATACGCAGTATTTT
TRBJ2-1 | NA | TRBV7-2 | TRBD1 | CASSSGRGFGYNEQFF | TGTGCCAGCAGCTCCGGCAGGGGGTTTGGCTACAATGAGCAGTTCTTC
TRBJ1-1 | NA | TRBV7-3 | NA | CASSLYGVTEAFF | TGTGCCAGCAGCCTATATGGGGTCACTGAAGCTTTCTTT